This TCR beta chain originates from a study of T cell repertoires in cytomegalovirus infection. MiXCR was run by TCRdb on the reads, yielding one entry per CDR3 protein. The sample records a few hundred thousand distinct CDR3 sequences, 15% to 20% being singletons. Trimming removed 7 bases at V and 7 bases at J, with 14 bases between. The CDR3 loop spans 13 amino acids. The germline CDR1 and CDR2 sequences are SGHTA and FQGNSA. In this sample, this clonotype turned up many times. What was sequenced was PBMCs. This chain links TRBV7-2 with TRBJ1-5; no clear D gene. The receptor was isolated from a human donor in good health (CMV status not recorded). Some clones in this sample may be carry-over from other donors' samples. CDR3 in amino acids: CASTAETSQPQHF. The CDR3 DNA follows: TGTGCCAGCACCGCAGAAACGAGCCAGCCCCAGCATTTT.